This TCR beta chain was sequenced during a study of OX40 agonist ivuxolimab in advanced cancers. Overall study results and limits: The mean number of expanded clones was higher in CD8+ T cells than in CD4+.

A note on this clone: Its specificity is not known.

CDR1 is SGHNT, CDR2 YYREEE, per germline (reference sequence). The CDR3 totals 13 residues. V dropped 4 bases and J dropped 5; count of bases not matched to a gene: 4. Assay: immunoSEQ multiplex PCR; the TCRdb copy retains only in-frame clones and omits some. Here the sample spans nearly 70,000 clones, approximately 87% being singletons. The input for sequencing was CD4+ or CD8+ T cells sorted from blood, taken in a trial of the OX40 agonist ivuxolimab. The TCR originated in an adult with an advanced solid tumor such as melanoma, head and neck, liver or kidney cancer. The chain links TRBV5-4 to TRBJ1-2, with 8 positions matching TRBD1. The CDR3 nucleotides read TGTGCCAGCAGCCTACAGGGGGTGTATGGCTACACCTTC. Translation: CASSLQGVYGYTF.